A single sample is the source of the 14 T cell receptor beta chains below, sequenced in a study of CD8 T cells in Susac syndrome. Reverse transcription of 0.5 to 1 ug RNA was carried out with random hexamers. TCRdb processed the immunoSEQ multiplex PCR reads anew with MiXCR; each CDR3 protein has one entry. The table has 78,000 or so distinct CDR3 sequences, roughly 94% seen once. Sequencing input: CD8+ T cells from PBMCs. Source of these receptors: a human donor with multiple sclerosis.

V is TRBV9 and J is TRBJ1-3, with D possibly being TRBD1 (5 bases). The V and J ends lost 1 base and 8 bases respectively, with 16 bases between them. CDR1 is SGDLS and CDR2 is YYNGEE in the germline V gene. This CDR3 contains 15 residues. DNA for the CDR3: TGTGCCAGCAGCGTAAAGGGGACCTTGGGCGACACCATATATTTT. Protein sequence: CASSVKGTLGDTIYF. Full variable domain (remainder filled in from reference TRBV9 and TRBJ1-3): DSGVTQTPKHLITATGQRVTLRCSPRSGDLSVYWYQQSLDQGLQFLIQYYNGEERAKGNILERFSAQQFPDLHSELNLSSLELGDSALYFCASSVKGTLGDTIYFGEGSWLTVV.

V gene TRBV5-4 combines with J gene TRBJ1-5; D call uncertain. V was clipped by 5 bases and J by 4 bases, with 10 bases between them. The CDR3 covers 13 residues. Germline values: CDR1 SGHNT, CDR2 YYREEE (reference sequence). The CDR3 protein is CASSFDKNQPQHF. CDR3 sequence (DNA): TGTGCCAGCAGTTTCGACAAGAATCAGCCCCAGCATTTT.

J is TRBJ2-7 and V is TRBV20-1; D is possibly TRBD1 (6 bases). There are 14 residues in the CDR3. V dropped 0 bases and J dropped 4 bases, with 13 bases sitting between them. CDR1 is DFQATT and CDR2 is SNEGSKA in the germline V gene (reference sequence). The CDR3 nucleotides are TGCAGTGCTAGAGATCCTGACACAGGGTACGAGCAGTACTTC. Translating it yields CSARDPDTGYEQYF.

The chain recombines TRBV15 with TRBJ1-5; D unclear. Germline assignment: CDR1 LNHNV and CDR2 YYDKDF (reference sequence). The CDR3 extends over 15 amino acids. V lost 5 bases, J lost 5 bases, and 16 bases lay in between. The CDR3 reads CATSHGTRSDQPQHF. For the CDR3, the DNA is TGTGCCACCAGCCACGGCACACGGTCGGATCAGCCCCAGCATTTT.

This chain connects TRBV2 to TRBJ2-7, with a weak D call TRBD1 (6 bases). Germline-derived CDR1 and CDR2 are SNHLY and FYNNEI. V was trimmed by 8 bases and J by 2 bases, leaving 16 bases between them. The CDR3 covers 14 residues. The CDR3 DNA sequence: TGTGCCAGCTACAGGGCTGACAGAGCCTACGAGCAGTACTTC. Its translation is CASYRADRAYEQYF.

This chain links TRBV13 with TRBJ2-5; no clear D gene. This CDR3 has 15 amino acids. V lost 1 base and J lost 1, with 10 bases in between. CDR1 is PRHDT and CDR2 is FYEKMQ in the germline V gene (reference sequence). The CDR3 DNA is TGTGCCAGCAGCTTAGCTGGCGACGGCCAAGAGACCCAGTACTTC. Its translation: CASSLAGDGQETQYF.

Here the CDR3 reads CASGIPGTGGQETQYF. DNA for the CDR3: TGTGCCAGCGGTATTCCCGGGACAGGGGGTCAAGAGACCCAGTACTTC. The chain couples TRBV11-2 to TRBJ2-5, with 11 positions matching TRBD1. The CDR3 sequence is 16 residues long. The V and J ends lost 8 bases and 2 bases, in that order; junction bases with no gene match: 10. Per germline, CDR1 SGHAT and CDR2 FQNNGV.

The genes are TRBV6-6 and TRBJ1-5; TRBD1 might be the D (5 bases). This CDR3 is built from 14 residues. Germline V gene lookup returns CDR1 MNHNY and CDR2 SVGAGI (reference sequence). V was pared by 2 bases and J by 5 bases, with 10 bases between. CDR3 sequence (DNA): TGTGCCAGCAGTTACGTAGGGGACGATCAGCCCCAGCATTTT. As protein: CASSYVGDDQPQHF.

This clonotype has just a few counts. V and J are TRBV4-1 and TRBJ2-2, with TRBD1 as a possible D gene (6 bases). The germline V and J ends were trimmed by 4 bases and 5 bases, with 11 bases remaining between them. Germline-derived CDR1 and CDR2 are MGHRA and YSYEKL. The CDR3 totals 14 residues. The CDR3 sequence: CASSLLQGTGELFF. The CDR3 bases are TGCGCCAGCAGCCTGCTACAGGGAACCGGGGAGCTGTTTTTT.

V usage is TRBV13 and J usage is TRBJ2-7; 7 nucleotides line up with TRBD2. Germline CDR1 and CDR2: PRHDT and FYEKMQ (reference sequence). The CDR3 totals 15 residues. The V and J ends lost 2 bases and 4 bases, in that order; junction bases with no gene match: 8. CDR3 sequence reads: CASSLRTGGGYEQYF. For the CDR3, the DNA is TGTGCCAGCAGCTTAAGGACGGGAGGCGGGTACGAGCAGTACTTC.

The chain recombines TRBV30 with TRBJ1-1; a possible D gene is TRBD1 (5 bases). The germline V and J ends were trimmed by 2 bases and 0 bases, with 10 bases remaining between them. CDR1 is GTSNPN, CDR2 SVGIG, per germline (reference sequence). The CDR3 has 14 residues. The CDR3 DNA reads TGTGCCTGGAGTTCCACAGGATTGAACACTGAAGCTTTCTTT. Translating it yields CAWSSTGLNTEAFF.

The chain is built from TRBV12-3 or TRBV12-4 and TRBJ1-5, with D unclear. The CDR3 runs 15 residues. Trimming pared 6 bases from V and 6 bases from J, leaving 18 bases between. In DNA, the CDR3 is TGTGCCAGCAGCCGTGGGTCCGATGGAGGTCAGCCCCAGCATTTT. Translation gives CASSRGSDGGQPQHF.

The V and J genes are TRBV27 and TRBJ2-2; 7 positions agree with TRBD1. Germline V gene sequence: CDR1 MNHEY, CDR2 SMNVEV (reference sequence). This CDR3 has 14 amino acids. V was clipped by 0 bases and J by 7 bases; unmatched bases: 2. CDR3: CASSLSTGHGELFF. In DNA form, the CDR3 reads TGTGCCAGCAGTTTATCGACAGGGCACGGGGAGCTGTTTTTT.

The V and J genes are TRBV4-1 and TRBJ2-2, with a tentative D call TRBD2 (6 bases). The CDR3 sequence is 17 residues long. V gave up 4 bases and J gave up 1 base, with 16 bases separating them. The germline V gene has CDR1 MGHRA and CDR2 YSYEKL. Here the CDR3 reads CASSPAGGILNTGELFF. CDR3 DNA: TGCGCCAGCAGCCCCGCAGGAGGGATTTTGAACACCGGGGAGCTGTTTTTT.